A selection of T cell receptor beta chains follows, all from one sample in a study of technical replicates of blood from several donors. Profiling relied on immunoSEQ multiplex PCR, and the TCRdb table lists in-frame clones only, not all of them. The sample carries 95,000 or so clones, around 96% recorded once. The sequenced material came from T cells isolated from PBMCs. The receptors here all came from a human donor in good health. The CDR3 runs from the conserved cysteine through the conserved F or W. A D gene is named only where the DNA matches it firmly. The listing skips clone size in some rows; elsewhere it reads once, few, many or a size class.

J gene,clone size,D gene,V gene,CDR3 DNA,CDR3 protein
TRBJ2-3,NA,TRBD2,TRBV4-2,TGTGCCAGCAGCCAGCCCTCTAGCGGGAGTTCAGCAGATACGCAGTATTTT,CASSQPSSGSSADTQYF
TRBJ2-7,NA,TRBD1,TRBV5-1,TGCGCCAGCAGCTTGGGGACAGGAAGCTCCTACGAGCAGTACTTC,CASSLGTGSSYEQYF
TRBJ2-1,NA,NA,TRBV7-2,TGTGCCAGCAGCACGAGGGGACTTAACAATGAGCAGTTCTTC,CASSTRGLNNEQFF
TRBJ2-5,NA,TRBD1,TRBV29-1,TGCAGCGTTGACGGACAGGACCAGGGGACCCAGTACTTC,CSVDGQDQGTQYF
TRBJ2-3,NA,TRBD2,TRBV5-5,TGTGCCAGCAGCTTGTACGGGACTAGCGACCTCACAGATACGCAGTATTTT,CASSLYGTSDLTDTQYF
TRBJ1-5,NA,TRBD1,TRBV30,TGTGCCTGGGACAGGGGTGGCAATCAGCCCCAGCATTTT,CAWDRGGNQPQHF
TRBJ1-2,NA,NA,TRBV28,TGTGCCAGCAGTTTAGCCGAGAACTATGGCTACACCTTC,CASSLAENYGYTF
TRBJ2-2,NA,TRBD1,TRBV28,TGTGCCAGCGACAGGGGGCGATATCTGAACACCGGGGAGCTGTTTTTT,CASDRGRYLNTGELFF
TRBJ2-7,NA,NA,TRBV19,TGTGCCAGTACCAAGGGGGGGAGCTCCTACGAGCAGTACTTC,CASTKGGSSYEQYF
TRBJ2-3,NA,NA,TRBV28,TGTGCCAGCAGTGGAGGCTTCAACGGAGATACGCAGTATTTT,CASSGGFNGDTQYF
TRBJ2-2,once,NA,TRBV18,TGTGCCAGCTCACCAGATACAGGGAGGAACACCGGGGAGCTGTTTTTT,CASSPDTGRNTGELFF
TRBJ1-4,NA,NA,TRBV6-1,TGTGCCAGCAGTGAAGCAGGCAGGGCTAGGGAAAAACTGTTTTTT,CASSEAGRAREKLFF
TRBJ1-2,NA,NA,TRBV5-1,TGCGCCAGCAGCTCCGGTGGGAGGGACTATGGCTACACCTTC,CASSSGGRDYGYTF
TRBJ1-1,NA,NA,TRBV19,TGTGCCAGTAGTAAGGGGAGGTACGAAGCTTTCTTT,CASSKGRYEAFF